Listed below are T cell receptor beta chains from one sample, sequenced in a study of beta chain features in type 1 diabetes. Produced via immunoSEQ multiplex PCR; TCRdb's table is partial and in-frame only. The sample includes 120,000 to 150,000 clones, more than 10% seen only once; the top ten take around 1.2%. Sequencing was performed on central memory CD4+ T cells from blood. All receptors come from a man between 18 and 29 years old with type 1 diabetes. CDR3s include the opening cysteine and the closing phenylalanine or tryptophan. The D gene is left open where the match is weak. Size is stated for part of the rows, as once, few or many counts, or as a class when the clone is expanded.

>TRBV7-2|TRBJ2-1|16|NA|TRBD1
TGTGCCAGCAGCTCGGCTCCCGGACAGGGTTGGAATGAGCAGTTCTTC
CASSSAPGQGWNEQFF
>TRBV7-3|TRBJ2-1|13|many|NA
TGTGCCAGCAGCTTAGAAGGTCGTGGGGAGCAGTTCTTC
CASSLEGRGEQFF
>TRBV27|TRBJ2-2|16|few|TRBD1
TGTGCCAGCAGTTTATGGACAGGGGCTGCCGTCGGGGAGCTGTTTTTT
CASSLWTGAAVGELFF
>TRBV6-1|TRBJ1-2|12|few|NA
TGTGCCAGCAAACGGGACGACTATGGCTACACCTTC
CASKRDDYGYTF
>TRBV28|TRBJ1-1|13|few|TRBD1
TGTGCCAGCAGAAGACAGGGGGGCACTGAAGCTTTCTTT
CASRRQGGTEAFF
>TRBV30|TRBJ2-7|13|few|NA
TGTGCCTGGACCAGAACTCCCCCCTACGAGCAGTACTTC
CAWTRTPPYEQYF
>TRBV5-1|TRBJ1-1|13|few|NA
TGCGCCAGCAGCTTGGCCCAGAACACTGAAGCTTTCTTT
CASSLAQNTEAFF
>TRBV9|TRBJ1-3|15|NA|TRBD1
TGTGCCAGCAGCGGTCAGGGGGGAGGAGGAAACACCATATATTTT
CASSGQGGGGNTIYF
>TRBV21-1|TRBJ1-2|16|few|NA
TGTGCCAGCGCGCGGCTCGGGGGATATAGAAACTATGGCTACACCTTC
CASARLGGYRNYGYTF
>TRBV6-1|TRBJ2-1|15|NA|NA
TGTGCCAGCGCTAGTCGGGACCCGCGGGACAATGAGCAGTTCTTC
CASASRDPRDNEQFF
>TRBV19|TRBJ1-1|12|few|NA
TGTGCCAGTAACTGGGCACTGAGTGAAGCTTTCTTT
CASNWALSEAFF
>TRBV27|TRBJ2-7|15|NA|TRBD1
TGTGCCAGCAGTTCGGGACAGGGTGGGCCCTACGAGCAGTACTTC
CASSSGQGGPYEQYF
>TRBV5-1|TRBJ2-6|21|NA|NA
TGCGCCAGCAGCTTCATAACCGGACTCCGAGTTACCAACTCTGGGGCCAACGTCCTGACTTTC
CASSFITGLRVTNSGANVLTF
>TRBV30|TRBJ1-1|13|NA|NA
TGTGCCTGGAATCAGGGGCTCGGCACTGAAGCTTTCTTT
CAWNQGLGTEAFF
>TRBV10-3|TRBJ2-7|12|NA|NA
TGTGCCATCAGTGGACAGGACTACGAGCAGTACTTC
CAISGQDYEQYF
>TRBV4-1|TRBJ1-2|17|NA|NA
TGCGCCAGCAGCCAAGGGTACGCGGCGGATTCTAACTATGGCTACACCTTC
CASSQGYAADSNYGYTF
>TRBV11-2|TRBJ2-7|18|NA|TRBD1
TGTGCCAGCAGCCCTATTAACAGGGGGCGCTTGATTGACTACGAGCAGTACTTC
CASSPINRGRLIDYEQYF
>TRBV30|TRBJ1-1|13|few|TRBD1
TGTGCCTGGCGGACAGGGCGGTACACTGAAGCTTTCTTT
CAWRTGRYTEAFF
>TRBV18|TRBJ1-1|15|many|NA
TGTGCCAGCTCACCGGTTGGGGAGCTGAACACTGAAGCTTTCTTT
CASSPVGELNTEAFF
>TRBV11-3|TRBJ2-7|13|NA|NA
TGTGCCAGCAGCTTAGCTAGCGCGAAAGAGCAGTACTTC
CASSLASAKEQYF
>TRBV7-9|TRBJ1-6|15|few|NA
TGTGCCAGCAGCTTATCTGACAGTCACAATTCACCCCTCCACTTT
CASSLSDSHNSPLHF
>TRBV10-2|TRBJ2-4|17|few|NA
TGCGCCAGCAGTGAGAGCCGTTCTTGGGAAGAAAGAAACATTCAGTACTTC
CASSESRSWEERNIQYF
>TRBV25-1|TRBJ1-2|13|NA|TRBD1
TGTGCCAGCACTGACAGGGCCGAGAGTGGCTACACCTTC
CASTDRAESGYTF
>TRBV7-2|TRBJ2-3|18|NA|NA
TGTGCCAGCAGCTTAGCGCTATGGGTCAGGGGCGGTGAAGATACGCAGTATTTT
CASSLALWVRGGEDTQYF
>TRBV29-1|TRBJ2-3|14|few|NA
TGCAGCGTTGAGTGGCAGGGAAGAATTTCTACGCAGTATTTT
CSVEWQGRISTQYF
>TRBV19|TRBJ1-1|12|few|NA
TGTGCCAGTAGTATAGCAGGCACTGAAGCTTTCTTT
CASSIAGTEAFF
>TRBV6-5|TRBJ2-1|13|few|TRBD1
TGTGCCAGCAGCAGGGACAGTGATAGTTTTCGGTTCTTC
CASSRDSDSFRFF
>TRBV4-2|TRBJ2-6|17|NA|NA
TGTGCCAGCAGCCAAGATACAAGCTTCTCTGGGGCCAACGTCCTGACTTTC
CASSQDTSFSGANVLTF
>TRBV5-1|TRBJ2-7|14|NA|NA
TGCGCCAGCAGCTACTACTCCGGCTCCTACGAGCAGTACTTC
CASSYYSGSYEQYF
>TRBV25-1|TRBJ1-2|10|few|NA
TGTGCCAGCAGACTGGGTGGCTACACCTTC
CASRLGGYTF
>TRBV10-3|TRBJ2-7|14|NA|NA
TGTGCCATCAGTGAGTCCGGCAGCTCCTACGAGCAGTACTTC
CAISESGSSYEQYF
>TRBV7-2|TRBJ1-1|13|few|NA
TGTGCCAGCAGCTCTTACTTGAACACTGAAGCTTTCTTT
CASSSYLNTEAFF
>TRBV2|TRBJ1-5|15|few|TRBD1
TGTGCCAGCAGGTATACCGGGACAGGCAATCAGCCCCAGCATTTT
CASRYTGTGNQPQHF
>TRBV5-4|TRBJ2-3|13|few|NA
TGTGCCAGCAGCCTACTTTCGGCAGATACGCAGTATTTT
CASSLLSADTQYF
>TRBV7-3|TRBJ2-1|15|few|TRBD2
TGTGCCAGCAGCTTAACTAGCGGGGGTCCCAATGAGCAGTTCTTC
CASSLTSGGPNEQFF
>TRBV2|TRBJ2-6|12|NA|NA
TGTGCCAGCTCTTTTGGGGCCAACGTCCTGACTTTC
CASSFGANVLTF
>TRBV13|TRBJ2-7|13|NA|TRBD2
TGTGCCACCAGACTAGCGGGAGACTACGAGCAGTACTTC
CATRLAGDYEQYF
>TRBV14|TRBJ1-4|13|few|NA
TGTGCCAGCAGCCTCCGGGTATATGAAAAACTGTTTTTT
CASSLRVYEKLFF
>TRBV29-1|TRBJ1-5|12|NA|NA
TGCAGCGTTGGAGGGGGTAATCAGCCCCAGCATTTT
CSVGGGNQPQHF
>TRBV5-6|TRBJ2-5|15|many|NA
TGTGCCAGCAGCTATCGGAGCCCGTCCGCGGAGACCCAGTACTTC
CASSYRSPSAETQYF
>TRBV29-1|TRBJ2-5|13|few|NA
TGCAGCGTTGCAAGGGGGGCCGGGGAGACCCAGTACTTC
CSVARGAGETQYF
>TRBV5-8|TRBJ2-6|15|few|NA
TGTGCCCACACCAAGGGTGTCCCTGGGGCCAACGTCCTGACTTTC
CAHTKGVPGANVLTF
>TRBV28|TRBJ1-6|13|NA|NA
TGTGCCAGCAGGGGAACCTATAATTCACCCCTCCACTTT
CASRGTYNSPLHF
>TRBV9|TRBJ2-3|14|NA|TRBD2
TGTGCCAGCAGCGGGACTAGTAGCACAGATACGCAGTATTTT
CASSGTSSTDTQYF
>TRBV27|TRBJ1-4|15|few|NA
TGTGCCAGCAAGTGGTCAACCGTGGGGAATGAAAAACTGTTTTTT
CASKWSTVGNEKLFF
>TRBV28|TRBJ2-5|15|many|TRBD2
TGTGCCAGCAGTTGGCGGGGGGTGTACCAAGAGACCCAGTACTTC
CASSWRGVYQETQYF
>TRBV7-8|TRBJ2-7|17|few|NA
TGTGCCAGCAGCTTCCTAACGACGGTTGATCGAGGTGGCGAGCAGTACTTC
CASSFLTTVDRGGEQYF
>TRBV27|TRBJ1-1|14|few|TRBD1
TGTGCCAGCAGTTTAACAGGACAGGGCACTGAAGCTTTCTTT
CASSLTGQGTEAFF
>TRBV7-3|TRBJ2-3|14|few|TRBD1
TGTGCCAGCAGCTTAGACAGGGTACAGGATACGCAGTATTTT
CASSLDRVQDTQYF
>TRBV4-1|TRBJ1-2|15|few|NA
TGCGCCAGCGCGACCGAACTATCAGGGTACCATGGCTACACCTTC
CASATELSGYHGYTF
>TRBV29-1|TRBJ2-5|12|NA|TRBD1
TGCAGCCTGAGACAGGGACAAGAGACCCAGTACTTC
CSLRQGQETQYF
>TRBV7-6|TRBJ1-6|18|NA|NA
TGTGCCAGCAGCAAAAGGGACGCGGAGAGCTCCTATAATTCACCCCTCCACTTT
CASSKRDAESSYNSPLHF
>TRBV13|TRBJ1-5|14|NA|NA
TGTGCCAGCAGCTTAGGATTCCATCATCAGCCCCAGCATTTT
CASSLGFHHQPQHF
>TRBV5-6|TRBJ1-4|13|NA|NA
TGTGCCAGCAGCTTGCGGAGTGCTGAAAAACTGTTTTTT
CASSLRSAEKLFF
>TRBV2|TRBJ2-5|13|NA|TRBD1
TGTGCCAGCAATAGACAGGGTCAAGAGACCCAGTACTTC
CASNRQGQETQYF